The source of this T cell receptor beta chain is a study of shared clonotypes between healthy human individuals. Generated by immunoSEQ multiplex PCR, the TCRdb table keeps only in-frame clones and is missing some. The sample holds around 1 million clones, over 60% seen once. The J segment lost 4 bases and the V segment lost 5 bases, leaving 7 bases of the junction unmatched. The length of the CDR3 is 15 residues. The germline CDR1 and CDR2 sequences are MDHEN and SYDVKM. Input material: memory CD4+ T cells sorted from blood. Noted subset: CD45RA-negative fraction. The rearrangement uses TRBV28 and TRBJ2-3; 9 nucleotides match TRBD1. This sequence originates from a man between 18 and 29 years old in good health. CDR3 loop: CASSPGTGNADTQYF. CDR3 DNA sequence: TGTGCCAGCAGTCCCGGGACAGGGAACGCAGATACGCAGTATTTT.